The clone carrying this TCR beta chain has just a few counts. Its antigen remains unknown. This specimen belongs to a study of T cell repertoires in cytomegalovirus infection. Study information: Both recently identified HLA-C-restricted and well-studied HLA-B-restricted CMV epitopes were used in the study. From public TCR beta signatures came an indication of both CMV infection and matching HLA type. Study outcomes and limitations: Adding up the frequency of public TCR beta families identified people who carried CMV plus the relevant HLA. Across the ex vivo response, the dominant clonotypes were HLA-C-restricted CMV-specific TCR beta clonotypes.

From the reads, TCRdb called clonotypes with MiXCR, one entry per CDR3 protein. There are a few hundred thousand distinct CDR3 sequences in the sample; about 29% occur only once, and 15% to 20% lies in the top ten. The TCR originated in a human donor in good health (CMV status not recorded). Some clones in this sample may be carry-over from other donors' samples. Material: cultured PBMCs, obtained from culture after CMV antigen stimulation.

The CDR3: CASSKDGAVGYTF. CDR3 in DNA: TGTGCCAGCAGTAAAGACGGAGCCGTTGGCTACACCTTC. The gene calls are TRBV6-4 and TRBJ1-2; D is unresolved. Germline V gives CDR1 MRHNA, CDR2 SNTAGT. V shed 5 bases and J shed 7 bases, with 14 bases lying between them. CDR3 length: 13 residues.